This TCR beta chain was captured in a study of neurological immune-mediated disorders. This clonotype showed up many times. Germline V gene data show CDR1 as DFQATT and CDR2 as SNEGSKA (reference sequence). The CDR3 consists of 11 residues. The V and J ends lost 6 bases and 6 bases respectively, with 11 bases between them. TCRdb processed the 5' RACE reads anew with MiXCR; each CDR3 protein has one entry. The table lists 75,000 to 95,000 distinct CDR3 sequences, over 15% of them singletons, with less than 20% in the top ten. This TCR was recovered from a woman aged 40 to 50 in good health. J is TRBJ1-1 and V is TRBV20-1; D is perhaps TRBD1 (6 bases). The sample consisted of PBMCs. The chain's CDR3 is CSAKGVAEAFF. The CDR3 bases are TGCAGTGCGAAGGGGGTAGCTGAAGCTTTCTTT.